This T cell receptor (beta chain) was identified during a study of cytomegalovirus exposure and HLA in healthy donors (dated by TCRdb to the late 2010s). In the study overall: According to an earlier analysis of 550 to 750 of the donors, some 180 million T cells yielded some 120 million unique TCR beta sequences and roughly 280 Gb of sequence data. Along with the approximately 620-subject first cohort, a separate validation cohort of 120 different subjects was used. Typing coverage differed by locus: A, B, C, DRB1 and DQB1 were typed in about 620-630 donors, DQA1 in approximately 520, DPA1 in 600 to 610, and DPB1 in just under 480. Among the approximately 420 genotyped donors, 81% belonged to the genetic ancestry cluster associated with self-reported Caucasian donors. The study combined high-throughput TCR immunosequencing, statistical association of individual TCRs with disease status, and machine learning to predict cytomegalovirus infection status. Four to six DR-DQ haplotypes were handled as single units for association and clustering, since linkage in the cohort was strong. In the later analysis, no new phenotypic data were used to find candidate immune exposures; instead, reliance was placed on TCR beta sequences and their occurrence across donors. Every discovery cohort repertoire had been produced on one sequencing platform. HLA typing included class I and class II loci at four-digit resolution. An earlier analysis of several hundred of the donors used high-throughput TCR beta sequencing to judge whether each TCR beta V gene segment behaved as functional or pseudogenic. Genome-wide SNP genotypes for about three fifths of the roughly 700 donors were used in a later genetic analysis, which treated that subset as a discovery cohort. Donor age, sex, ethnicity and CMV serostatus were compiled together with the repertoire data. The study profiled the T cell repertoires of 500 to 800 subjects by immunosequencing and related them to cytomegalovirus serostatus. In a later analysis, previously published TCR beta repertoires from 550 to 750 donors were re-analyzed and high-resolution HLA genotyping was added so that TCR occurrence patterns could be studied. The study was designed to test whether signatures of past pathogen exposure could be identified by cataloging public T cell receptors. Approximately 300 gigabases of sequencing data and roughly 81 million unique TCR sequences made up an early release that covered fewer than 650 HLA-typed donors. Among 398 genotyped donors of the cohort, an average of roughly 240,000 unique TCR beta nucleotide sequences were sequenced per donor, around 18% of them non-productive. Broad study findings and their caveats: The classifier was reported to diagnose cytomegalovirus status with high specificity and sensitivity in both the original cohort and the validation cohort. In a later genetic analysis, fewer N-insertions in productive TCRs were reported among donors in an Asian-associated ancestry cluster than the approximately 710-donor mean. In a later analysis, TCR association rates were found to vary across HLA loci, with the most associated TCRs seen for DRB1 alleles and the fewest for HLA-C alleles. Some IMGT-functional V segments, including TRBV6-2 and TRBV6-3, could not be distinguished by the 87-base-pair reads and were therefore excluded. Across donors, most TCR sequences were observed very rarely, whereas some public TCRs were present in many individuals. Presence/absence analyses assumed roughly uniform sequencing depth across donors, an assumption that may not hold. A later analysis found that most CMV-associated TCR beta chains appeared HLA-restricted, with HLA associations seemingly driven largely by CMV exposure. In a later analysis, HLA-associated TCR beta chains showed more clonal expansion and lower generation probabilities than non-associated chains that were equally common. Strong co-occurrence of HLA alleles, especially DR and DQ, made assigning TCR associations to individual alleles difficult. An association between a missense DCLRE1C variant and V-gene and J-gene trimming of TCR beta chains was found in a later genetic analysis and replicated in an independent cohort. A further reported finding was that TCR beta sequences accurately predicted the HLA-A and HLA-B alleles for most subjects in the first cohort. Three of the identified cytomegalovirus-associated TCR beta chains were confirmed in vitro to be specific for cytomegalovirus antigens. Fewer than 20 rarely observed V segments, including chromosome 9 orphons, were excluded from the earlier analysis of a few hundred of the donors because counts were too low. Only TCR beta chains were sequenced in this cohort, and the absence of alpha or paired-chain data limited detectable features. A later analysis associated 15,000 to 20,000 TCR beta sequences with specific HLA alleles at a false discovery rate of 0.05. Because HLA typing was unavailable for some donors at each locus, only the typed subset was used in association tests. The sequencing pipeline was judged likely to have produced a cluster of highly shared sequence variants as a technical artifact. A total of 150 or so TCR beta chains were listed by the study as associated with cytomegalovirus. Correlated functional status among segregating V segments might reflect linkage disequilibrium, but an unknown experimental factor could not be ruled out. Immune exposure information for the cohort was limited to CMV serostatus. Several of the top co-occurrence clusters appeared to be linked to parvovirus B19, influenza, CMV and Epstein-Barr virus, according to a later analysis. It was suggested by the authors that the approach could potentially be generalized to other disease states and immunological phenotypes. In an earlier analysis of about 540 of the donors, most TCR beta V segments were observed in productive rearrangements about 90% or about 30% of the time, broadly matching IMGT annotations.

The cohort consisted of some 730 healthy bone marrow donors. All cohort members were sampled while nominally healthy, although unrecorded immune exposures were likely present. The donor tested CMV seropositive, placing the donor among the approximately 310 seropositive members of the cohort. Each donor provided a peripheral blood sample, and peripheral blood mononuclear cells were used for TCR beta sequencing. The Qiagen DNeasy Blood Extraction Kit was used to extract genomic DNA from the blood cell samples. Libraries were made using the immunoSEQ multiplex PCR assay. For the multiplex PCR, a mixture combining 60 forward primers for TCR Vbeta segments and 13 reverse primers for TCR Jbeta segments was used. A multiplex PCR assay on genomic DNA amplified the CDR3 region of rearranged TCR beta genes. On the Illumina HiSeq System, the amplified TCR beta libraries were sequenced as 87-base-pair reads. Under the source paper's analysis protocol: A later analysis tallied around 87 million unique TCR beta chains across the 600 to 700 repertoires, and roughly 11 million of those chains were shared by two or more donors. Raw reads were error-corrected and collapsed into unique sequences with a nearest-neighbor algorithm that merged closely related sequences to remove PCR and sequencing errors. Alignment of CDR3 sequences to IMGT reference sequences was used to assign V, D and J gene segments. For a sequence to be retained, a match of at least six nucleotides was required to both a V gene segment and a J gene segment. Rearrangements were called productive when the CDR3 lacked stop codons and stayed in frame with V and J; all others were non-productive. Following IMGT convention, CDR3 was defined as the stretch from the second conserved V-encoded cysteine up to the conserved J-encoded phenylalanine. In an earlier analysis of 500 to 650 of the donors, sequences lacking an unambiguous match to a single V gene segment were excluded. In an earlier analysis of roughly 600 of the donors, a V segment was called functional when productive rearrangements were above 56.7%, and segregating when the standard deviation between donors exceeded 5%. A statistical classification framework was built for diagnosing cytomegalovirus status from the catalog of TCR beta chain sequences. In a later analysis, TCR nucleotide sequences were compared against IMGT/GENE-DB human TR gene sequences so that V and J genes could be assigned. A later analysis assigned CDR3 sequences and most-parsimonious VDJ recombination scenarios with the TCRdist pipeline. In a later analysis, every TCR beta chain was defined by the combination of its CDR3 amino acid sequence and its V-gene family, and reads without a unique V-gene family were dropped. In a later analysis, 450 to 600 highly shared, low-generation-probability nucleotide sequences were removed to address suspected cross-contamination and a sequencing artifact. In a later analysis, a clonal expansion index for each public chain was calculated from normalized within-repertoire ranks of inferred template counts. In a later analysis, generation probabilities were computed with a VDJ recombination model fitted to out-of-frame rearrangements, and the resulting probabilities were checked against IGoR. In a later analysis, hypergeometric tests were used to score TCR-TCR, TCR-HLA and TCR-CMV co-occurrence, with a repertoire-size bias correction applied to TCR pairs. In a later analysis, false discovery rates were estimated by permuting HLA or CMV assignments 20 times. In a later analysis, co-occurring TCRs were grouped with DBSCAN, and TCRdist sequence similarity was added when clustering was performed within HLA-allele-positive subsets. Co-occurrence clustering excluded repertoires with fewer than 30,000 or more than 120,000 public chains, plus five with anomalous nucleotide sharing. TCRdb retrieved this table from immuneACCESS and kept in-frame rearrangements only. Not all clones are present; in checked studies, unresolved V genes account for under half, and no reason is known for the remainder. The V and J calls and clone size are taken from that table; D and trimming were inferred from the DNA. Recorded for this sample are approximately 140,000 clones; about four fifths of them occurred a single time. Of the sample, more than 0.9% is held by the ten largest clones.

As to this clone: Its antigen is currently not known. Per-base qualities were not stored, and no clone one base away is much larger.

The germline V gene encodes CDR1 SGHRS and CDR2 YFSETQ. The CDR3 goes from the cysteine to the phenylalanine over 14 residues. Only the CDR3 region is kept as DNA, spanning 42 bases read in frame from base 1. Trimming accounts for 6 bases at V and 5 bases at J, while the number of junction bases matched to no gene is 4. The chain is encoded by TRBV5-1 joined to TRBJ2-7, with TRBD2 identical over 14 junction bases. Material for sequencing was PBMCs. This clonotype originated in a male donor in good health and CMV-seropositive. The CDR3: CASKGLAGVHEQYF. In nucleotide form, the sequence is TGCGCCAGCAAGGGACTAGCGGGAGTCCACGAGCAGTACTTC. Reference TRBV5-1 and TRBJ2-7 genes cover what lies past the CDR3, so the full variable domain is KAGVTQTPRYLIKTRGQQVTLSCSPISGHRSVSWYQQTPGQGLQFLFEYFSETQRNKGNFPGRFSGRQFSNSRSEMNVSTLELGDSALYLCASKGLAGVHEQYFGPGTRLTVT.